A single sample is the source of the 27 T cell receptor beta chains below, sequenced in a study of spatial heterogeneity in lung cancer. Overall study findings and caveats: The study found that expanded intratumoral alpha and beta TCR counts tracked tumor mutation counts.

One entry per CDR3 protein results from TCRdb running MiXCR on the 5' RACE reads. Among about 10,000 distinct CDR3 sequences listed, about 6% were seen once. Time point in this sample: sample taken at primary tumor resection. Their antigens are not known. This sample comprised lung tumor tissue, obtained at surgery. The source is a female donor with early-stage non-small cell lung cancer.

This clonotype was detected many times. This chain connects TRBV28 to TRBJ2-1, with D perhaps given as TRBD1 or TRBD2 (5 bases each). The CDR3 totals 15 residues. Germline assignment: CDR1 MDHEN and CDR2 SYDVKM. V was cut by 10 bases and J by 6 bases, with 22 bases left in between. CDR3: CAISNYPRDGNEQFF. In nucleotides, the CDR3 is TGTGCCATCTCAAATTACCCGAGGGACGGCAATGAGCAGTTCTTC.

This clonotype has ten or more counts. The V call is TRBV7-9, the J call TRBJ2-3; 9 nucleotides agree with TRBD2. The CDR3 runs to 16 residues. Unmatched junction bases numbered 7, after V lost 5 bases and J lost 1 base. CDR1 SEHNR and CDR2 FQNEAQ come from the germline V gene (reference sequence). The CDR3 sequence is CASSPPVAGGTDTQYF. The CDR3 DNA reads TGTGCCAGCAGCCCCCCTGTAGCGGGGGGCACAGATACGCAGTATTTT.

Ten or more counts support this clonotype. The chain carries TRBV2 and TRBJ2-2; tentatively, D is TRBD1 (6 bases). This CDR3 contains 16 residues. V lost 6 bases and J lost 0, with 14 bases in between. Germline CDR1 is SNHLY and CDR2 is FYNNEI. The CDR3 is CASSLNRATNTGELFF. The CDR3 DNA reads as TGTGCCAGCAGCCTGAACAGGGCGACGAACACCGGGGAGCTGTTTTTT.

This clonotype has ten or more counts. The CDR3 DNA reads as TGTGCCAGCGCCATGTTGACAGGGGGCAATCAGCCCCAGCATTTT. Protein product: CASAMLTGGNQPQHF. The chain links TRBV28 to TRBJ1-5; the match to TRBD1 covers 8 bases. The CDR3 runs to 15 residues. Germline V gives CDR1 MDHEN, CDR2 SYDVKM. V lost 8 bases, J lost 2 bases, and 8 bases stayed unmatched.

This clonotype was observed a few times. The J gene is TRBJ2-1, the V gene TRBV7-3; the D is unclear. CDR1 is SGHTA and CDR2 is FQGTGA in the germline V gene. The CDR3 extends over 12 amino acids. V gave up 4 bases and J gave up 8 bases, with 9 bases separating them. The CDR3 bases are TGTGCCAGCAGCTCCGAGACTGATGAGCAGTTCTTC. It is translated as CASSSETDEQFF.

This clonotype was recorded a few times. The rearrangement uses TRBV5-1 and TRBJ2-7; D ambiguous. Germline V gene data show CDR1 as SGHRS and CDR2 as YFSETQ. CDR3 size: 13 residues. V lost 2 bases and J 2 bases, leaving 8 bases between the germline ends. The DNA for the CDR3 is TGCGCCAGCAGCTTCGAATACCCCTACGAGCAGTACTTC. Its protein is CASSFEYPYEQYF.

This clonotype has a count of ten or more. This rearrangement joins TRBV15 to TRBJ2-3; 7 nucleotides align to TRBD1. V shed 4 bases, J shed 3 bases, and the junction held 4 bases outside the gene matches. Germline V lookup: CDR1 LNHNV, CDR2 YYDKDF (reference sequence). This CDR3 spans 14 amino acids. CDR3 residues: CATSKDRETDTQYF. In DNA form, the CDR3 reads TGTGCCACCAGCAAAGACAGGGAAACAGATACGCAGTATTTT.

This clonotype was counted at least ten times. The chain links TRBV29-1 to TRBJ2-2; 7 nucleotides align to TRBD1. This CDR3 contains 15 residues. V dropped 3 bases and J dropped 4; count of bases not matched to a gene: 8. Germline V lookup: CDR1 SQVTM, CDR2 ANQGSEA. The CDR3: CSVDVQGVGTGELFF. The CDR3 nucleotides are TGCAGCGTTGATGTCCAGGGGGTCGGCACCGGGGAGCTGTTTTTT.

This clonotype was detected ten times or more. This chain links TRBV19 with TRBJ1-1; D is ambiguous. Looked up from germline, CDR1 is LNHDA and CDR2 is SQIVND (reference sequence). Trimming removed 9 bases at V and 1 base at J, with 12 bases between. The CDR3 loop spans 13 amino acids. CDR3 amino acids: CASQVGRNTEAFF. CDR3 coding DNA: TGTGCCAGCCAAGTTGGACGGAACACTGAAGCTTTCTTT.

This clonotype is labeled medium-sized. This rearrangement joins TRBV28 to TRBJ2-7; D may be TRBD1 (8 bases). This CDR3 region has 15 residues. Per germline, CDR1 MDHEN and CDR2 SYDVKM. V was pared by 5 bases and J by 5 bases, with 19 bases between. CDR3 in DNA: TGTGCCAGCAGTACCACAGGGGGGGCGGCTAACGAGCAGTACGTC. This sequence encodes CASSTTGGAANEQYV.

The chain carries TRBV19 and TRBJ1-5; D is uncertain. Trimming stripped 2 bases from V and 3 bases from J, with 8 bases between. CDR1 and CDR2 (germline): LNHDA, SQIVND (reference sequence). CDR3 length: 14 residues. Here the CDR3 reads CASSIQGTNQPQHF. CDR3 nucleotides: TGTGCCAGTAGTATACAAGGAACCAATCAGCCCCAGCATTTT.

This clonotype was found many times. This chain connects TRBV11-2 to TRBJ2-7; 12 bases map to TRBD2. The germline gives CDR1 SGHAT, CDR2 FQNNGV. Germline trimming cut 4 bases from V and 3 bases from J; bases unmatched to any gene: 19. The CDR3 is made up of 20 amino acids. The CDR3 DNA sequence: TGTGCCAGCAGCTCCAACTGGACTAGCGGGATCCTCCCTCCCCACTACGAGCAGTACTTC. Its translation is CASSSNWTSGILPPHYEQYF.

This clonotype has ten or more counts. V usage is TRBV20-1 and J usage is TRBJ2-4, with 7 bases aligning to TRBD1. The CDR3 has 15 residues. CDR1 and CDR2 (germline): DFQATT, SNEGSKA (reference sequence). V shed 4 bases and J 5 bases; nucleotides not matched to a gene: 11. DNA of the CDR3: TGCAGTGCTACTACGGACAGGCAGCTACAAAACATTCAGTACTTC. Translated: CSATTDRQLQNIQYF.

By proportion, this clonotype is medium-sized (0.01 to 0.1%). V and J are TRBV6-4 and TRBJ2-3; 7 bases fit TRBD2. The CDR3 has 15 residues. V shed 10 bases, J shed 5 bases, and the junction held 15 bases outside the gene matches. Germline CDR1 and CDR2: MRHNA and SNTAGT. The CDR3 DNA follows: TGTGCCATCGACGCGACTAGCTTTTACCAAGATACGCAGTATTTT. It codes for CAIDATSFYQDTQYF.

This clonotype ranks as medium-sized. The chain has TRBV20-1 and TRBJ1-5; 10 bases are a match to TRBD1. Germline CDR1 and CDR2: DFQATT and SNEGSKA (reference sequence). The CDR3 length is 15 residues. V was clipped by 6 bases and J by 9 bases; unmatched bases: 14. CDR3 region: CSADPGQGRKWPQHF. As DNA, the CDR3 is TGCAGTGCGGATCCGGGACAGGGGAGGAAGTGGCCCCAGCATTTT.

This clonotype was seen just once. The V gene is TRBV6-6, the J gene TRBJ2-7, with 8 bases aligning to TRBD1. The CDR3 covers 13 residues. The germline CDR1 and CDR2 sequences are MNHNY and SVGAGI (reference sequence). With 7 bases clipped from V and 3 bases from J, the junction kept 5 bases outside the gene matches. The DNA for the CDR3 is TGTGCCAGCACCAGGGGGCGGAACTACGAGCAGTACTTC. Protein: CASTRGRNYEQYF.

A few counts support this clonotype. This rearrangement joins TRBV7-9 to TRBJ2-5; 7 bases are a match to TRBD2. Germline CDR1 SEHNR, CDR2 FQNEAQ (reference sequence). V trimming: 5 bases; J trimming: 5 bases; junction bases outside the gene matches: 8. CDR3 length: 14 residues. The CDR3 DNA reads TGTGCCAGCAGCCGGAAAGGGCGGGAGGAGACCCAGTACTTC. This encodes CASSRKGREETQYF.

Within the sample, this clonotype is medium-sized. The chain links TRBV6-5 to TRBJ1-1; D is possibly TRBD1 (6 bases). CDR3 length: 14 residues. Germline V gene sequence: CDR1 MNHEY, CDR2 SVGAGI. V lost 0 bases and J 8 bases, leaving 13 bases between the germline ends. The DNA for the CDR3 is TGTGCCAGCAGTTACTCTTTGGGGGCAGAAGAAGCTTTCTTT. This translates into CASSYSLGAEEAFF.

This clonotype was recorded many times. V and J are TRBV7-2 and TRBJ2-5; D remains unclear. Germline lookup yields CDR1 SGHTA and CDR2 FQGNSA. CDR3 length: 12 residues. V was cut by 2 bases and J by 4 bases, with 5 bases left in between. This CDR3 reads CASSLSVETQYF. In DNA form, the CDR3 reads TGTGCCAGCAGCTTAAGCGTAGAGACCCAGTACTTC. The whole variable domain, filled in from reference TRBV7-2 and TRBJ2-5, reads GAGVSQSPSNKVTEKGKDVELRCDPISGHTALYWYRQSLGQGLEFLIYFQGNSAPDKSGLPSDRFSAERTGGSVSTLTIQRTQQEDSAVYLCASSLSVETQYFGPGTRLLVL.

This clonotype was observed at least ten times. This rearrangement joins TRBV28 to TRBJ2-7; D possibly corresponds to TRBD2 (5 bases). Germline CDR1 reads MDHEN; CDR2 reads SYDVKM. The V and J ends lost 4 bases and 3 bases respectively, with 22 bases between them. This CDR3 is 17 amino acids long. CDR3 residues: CASSSNQGLHQVYEQYF. DNA for the CDR3: TGTGCCAGCAGTTCTAACCAAGGACTCCACCAAGTCTACGAGCAGTACTTC.

This clonotype was seen many times. This chain connects TRBV7-2 to TRBJ1-5, with TRBD1 identical over 7 bases. The germline CDR1 and CDR2 sequences are SGHTA and FQGNSA. This CDR3 is built from 13 residues. The V gene end was trimmed by 5 bases and the J gene end by 10 bases; junction bases not matched to a gene: 8. The CDR3 reads CASSANRGDPQHF. CDR3 sequence (DNA): TGTGCCAGCAGCGCCAACAGGGGAGATCCCCAGCATTTT.

By sample fraction, this clonotype is medium-sized. The V call is TRBV3-1, the J call TRBJ2-1; maybe TRBD1 (5 bases). Germline-derived CDR1 and CDR2 are LGHDT and YNNKEL (reference sequence). The CDR3 runs to 15 residues. Trimming stripped 1 base from V and 3 bases from J, with 10 bases between. CDR3 DNA sequence: TGTGCCAGCAGCCAAGGCCAGGGCCTCTACAATGAGCAGTTCTTC. Translated: CASSQGQGLYNEQFF.

V and J are TRBV27 and TRBJ1-1; D is possibly TRBD1 (5 bases). This CDR3 has 15 amino acids. Germline lookup yields CDR1 MNHEY and CDR2 SMNVEV (reference sequence). Deletions cut 4 bases from V and 6 bases from J, with 18 bases between. CDR3 residues: CASSYVSSGRPEAFF. CDR3 coding DNA: TGTGCCAGCAGTTATGTGTCGTCGGGGCGGCCTGAAGCTTTCTTT.

In this sample, this clonotype turned up many times. The chain employs TRBV29-1 and TRBJ1-5; D gene uncertain. Germline V lookup: CDR1 SQVTM, CDR2 ANQGSEA. Trimming shortened V by 5 bases and J by 0 bases, and 5 bases separated the two germline ends. The CDR3 is 12 residues long. The CDR3 region is CSVRDSNQPQHF. The CDR3 nucleotides read TGCAGCGTTAGAGATAGCAATCAGCCCCAGCATTTT.

In its sample, this clonotype was seen many times. CDR3 protein: CASSLAGGFQETQYF. CDR3 nucleotides: TGTGCCAGCAGCTTAGCGGGAGGTTTCCAAGAGACCCAGTACTTC. The V call is TRBV7-7, the J call TRBJ2-5; TRBD2 is a possible D gene (6 bases). Germline CDR1 and CDR2: SSHAT and FNYEAQ (reference sequence). The CDR3 sequence is 15 residues long. Trimming stripped 0 bases from V and 1 base from J, with 9 bases between.

The chain combines TRBV10-3 with TRBJ2-5, with 7 bases aligning to TRBD2. The CDR3 sequence is 16 residues long. Germline V gene lookup returns CDR1 ENHRY and CDR2 SYGVKD. V was clipped by 6 bases and J by 1 base; unmatched bases: 11. CDR3 in DNA: TGTGCCATCAGCCGTGTCGGGGGAGGGCCCCAAGAGACCCAGTACTTC. Its protein product is CAISRVGGGPQETQYF.

This clonotype was observed many times. The V call is TRBV6-2 or TRBV6-3, the J call TRBJ2-1, with D unclear. V lost 3 bases, J lost 5 bases, and 14 bases lay in between. The CDR3 loop spans 15 amino acids. Germline loops: CDR1 MNHEY, CDR2 SVGEGT. CDR3: CASSYGRNANNEQFF. For the CDR3, the DNA is TGTGCCAGCAGTTATGGAAGAAACGCCAACAATGAGCAGTTCTTC.